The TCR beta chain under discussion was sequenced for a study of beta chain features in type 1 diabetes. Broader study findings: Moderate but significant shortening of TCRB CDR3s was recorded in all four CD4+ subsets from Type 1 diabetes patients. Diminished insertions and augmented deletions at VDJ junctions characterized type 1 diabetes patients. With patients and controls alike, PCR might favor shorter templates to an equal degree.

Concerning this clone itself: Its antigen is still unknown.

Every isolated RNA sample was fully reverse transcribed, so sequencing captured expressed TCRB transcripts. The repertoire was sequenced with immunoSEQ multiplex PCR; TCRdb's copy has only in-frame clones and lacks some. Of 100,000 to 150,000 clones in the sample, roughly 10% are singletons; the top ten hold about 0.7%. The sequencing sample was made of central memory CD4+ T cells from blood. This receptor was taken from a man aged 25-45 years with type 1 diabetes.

The CDR3 loop reads CASSLSENNEQFF. CDR3 DNA: TGTGCCAGCAGCTTATCCGAGAACAATGAGCAGTTCTTC. The chain has TRBV11-2 and TRBJ2-1; the D is unclear. CDR3 length: 13 residues. Germline CDR1 reads SGHAT; CDR2 reads FQNNGV. Between the trimmed V and J ends, which lost 2 bases and 5 bases, there was a span of 7 bases. The variable domain in full, completed from reference TRBV11-2 and TRBJ2-1, reads EAGVAQSPRYKIIEKRQSVAFWCNPISGHATLYWYQQILGQGPKLLIQFQNNGVVDDSQLPKDRFSAERLKGVDSTLKIQPAKLEDSAVYLCASSLSENNEQFFGPGTRLTVL.